The present T cell receptor beta chain was sequenced within a study of shared clonotypes between healthy human individuals. J lost 3 bases, V lost 4 bases, and 0 bases had no gene match. Looked up from germline, CDR1 is LNHDA and CDR2 is SQIVND (reference sequence). CDR3 length: 13 residues. Assay: immunoSEQ multiplex PCR; the TCRdb copy retains only in-frame clones and omits some. The sample lists about 1.1 million clones, 70% to 85% occurring once. Details on this clone: Its specificity is unknown.

General study points: Across a handful of donors, naive CD4 shared approximately 4.5%, naive CD8 around 4%, memory CD4 approximately 2.5%, memory CD8 0.35% to 0.5%. Rarefaction revealed incomplete sorted-subset sequencing despite large depth.

V is TRBV19 and J is TRBJ2-7; 10 bases fit TRBD1. This sequence was found in a man aged 18 to 30 in good health. Some clones in this sample may be carry-over from other donors' samples. The sequencing input was memory CD4+ T cells from PBMCs. Subset denoted: CD45RA-negative fraction. The CDR3 sequence: CASSRDRGYEQYF. For the CDR3, the DNA is TGTGCCAGTAGTAGGGACAGGGGCTACGAGCAGTACTTC.